The 3 T cell receptor beta chains below all came from one sample that was sequenced in a study of CD8 T cells in ankylosing spondylitis. TCRdb ran MiXCR on the 5' RACE reads and lists one entry per CDR3 protein. The sample holds around 210,000 distinct CDR3 sequences, 8.2% seen once. Sequenced sample: blood, either unsorted or a sorted T cell fraction (not recorded which). Every receptor here comes from a female donor with ankylosing spondylitis or in good health (not recorded which).

This clonotype appeared a single time. A read error may be the cause here, since a much bigger clone is one base away. The V call is TRBV20-1, the J call TRBJ1-2; 8 nucleotides line up with TRBD1. This CDR3 region has 14 residues. Per germline, CDR1 DFQATT and CDR2 SNEGSKA (reference sequence). J was trimmed by 3 bases and V by 3 bases; bases with no gene match: 6. The CDR3 loop reads CSARATGADYGYTF. The CDR3 bases are TGCAGTGCTAGGGCGACAGGGGCTGACTATGGCTACACCTTC.

This clonotype was seen only a few times. The chain uses TRBV19 and TRBJ2-2, with 9 bases matching TRBD2. CDR3 length: 22 amino acids. The V and J ends lost 1 base and 2 bases, in that order; junction bases with no gene match: 20. The germline V gene encodes CDR1 LNHDA and CDR2 SQIVND (reference sequence). The CDR3 protein is CASSIGAWRPSGTPTNTGELFF. The CDR3 nucleotides are TGTGCCAGTAGTATAGGGGCCTGGCGGCCTAGCGGGACTCCTACTAACACCGGGGAGCTGTTTTTT.

This chain joins TRBV15 and TRBJ2-5; 9 positions match TRBD1. Germline values: CDR1 LNHNV, CDR2 YYDKDF (reference sequence). This CDR3 contains 21 residues. Germline trimming cut 0 bases from V and 4 bases from J; bases unmatched to any gene: 21. This CDR3 is CATSRDLSGTGQSGIRETQYF. CDR3 DNA: TGTGCCACCAGCAGAGATCTTTCGGGGACAGGGCAAAGCGGGATAAGAGAGACCCAGTACTTC.